A single sample gave rise to the 18 T cell receptor beta chains below, sequenced in a study of cytomegalovirus exposure and HLA in healthy donors. The PCR made use of 60 Vbeta and 13 Jbeta primers. The table came from immunoSEQ multiplex PCR; TCRdb's copy has only in-frame clones and leaves some out. Of some 170,000 clones listed, 87% are singletons. Sequencing was performed on PBMCs. These receptors were obtained from a woman in her thirties in good health and CMV-seronegative.

The sample holds one count of this clone. V is TRBV5-4 and J is TRBJ2-7; 7 bases align to TRBD1. The CDR3 is 12 amino acids. Per the germline V gene, CDR1 is SGHNT and CDR2 is YYREEE (reference sequence). Losses at the gene ends were 3 bases for V and 6 bases for J; bases not matched to a gene: 3. CDR3 in DNA: TGTGCCAGCAGCTACAGGGGTGGCGAGCAGTACTTC. It yields the protein CASSYRGGEQYF. Combining the CDR3 with reference TRBV5-4 and TRBJ2-7 gives the whole variable domain ETGVTQSPTHLIKTRGQQVTLRCSSQSGHNTVSWYQQALGQGPQFIFQYYREEENGRGNFPPRFSGLQFPNYSSELNVNALELDDSALYLCASSYRGGEQYFGPGTRLTVT.

This clone was recorded once. Germline is not matched at one junction end, which may reflect a read error. The CDR3 protein is CASSSSGTRFPHF. The CDR3 DNA follows: TGTGCCAGCAGCTCGTCCGGGACTCGCTTCCCCCATTTT. This chain links TRBV7-9 with TRBJ2-3; D is possibly TRBD2 (6 bases). The CDR3 totals 13 residues. Germline V gene data show CDR1 as SEHNR and CDR2 as FQNEAQ (reference sequence).

The chain carries TRBV7-8 and TRBJ2-7; TRBD2 agrees at 7 bases. Germline V gene lookup returns CDR1 SGHVS and CDR2 FQNEAQ. The CDR3 loop spans 11 amino acids. Trimming cost V 6 bases and J 5 bases; bases outside gene matches: 1. CDR3 protein: CASSAGDEQYF. The CDR3 coding sequence is TGTGCCAGCAGTGCGGGGGACGAGCAGTACTTC. The full variable domain, its missing parts supplied by reference TRBV7-8 and TRBJ2-7, is GAGVSQSPRYKVAKRGQDVALRCDPISGHVSLFWYQQALGQGPEFLTYFQNEAQLDKSGLPSDRFFAERPEGSVSTLKIQRTQQEDSAVYLCASSAGDEQYFGPGTRLTVT.

This clone came up once. J is TRBJ1-1 and V is TRBV20-1; a weak D match, TRBD1 (5 bases). The germline V gene encodes CDR1 DFQATT and CDR2 SNEGSKA (reference sequence). The CDR3 has 11 amino acids. V lost 6 bases and J lost 3, with 8 bases in between. The CDR3 nucleotides read TGCAGTGCGAAAGGGGACACTGAAGCTTTCTTT. Translated: CSAKGDTEAFF.

The CDR3 DNA reads as TGTGCCAGTAGTCCCACGTTAGGGGGCAACGAGCAGTACTTC. The encoded protein is CASSPTLGGNEQYF. The J gene is TRBJ2-7, the V gene TRBV19; 7 bases line up with TRBD1. The CDR3 runs 14 residues. V shed 5 bases, J shed 5 bases, and the junction held 9 bases outside the gene matches. Germline assignment: CDR1 LNHDA and CDR2 SQIVND (reference sequence).

The sample holds one count of this clone. The genes are TRBV10-2 and TRBJ2-7; 8 bases map to TRBD1. With 1 base clipped from V and 1 base from J, the junction kept 3 bases outside the gene matches. The CDR3 has 15 residues. In germline, CDR1 is WSHSY, CDR2 SAAADI. The CDR3 DNA reads as TGCGCCAGCAGTGAGTACAGGGGGAGGTCCTACGAGCAGTACTTC. Translating gives CASSEYRGRSYEQYF.

The chain joins TRBV27 to TRBJ1-1, with TRBD1 matching over 8 bases. The CDR3 is 17 amino acids. V trimming: 5 bases; J trimming: 1 base; junction bases outside the gene matches: 12. Germline V lookup: CDR1 MNHEY, CDR2 SMNVEV (reference sequence). The CDR3 DNA is TGTGCCAGCAGTATTACGACAGGGGCCAACTCGAACACTGAAGCTTTCTTT. Its protein product is CASSITTGANSNTEAFF.

The chain links TRBV6-6 to TRBJ2-7; 12 nucleotides line up with TRBD2. The CDR3 totals 14 residues. The ends lost 6 bases at V and 5 bases at J; junction bases unmatched: 5. Germline V gene sequence: CDR1 MNHNY, CDR2 SVGAGI (reference sequence). CDR3 amino acids: CASSRTSGAHEQYF. DNA for the CDR3: TGTGCCAGCAGCCGGACTAGCGGGGCCCACGAGCAGTACTTC.

This sequence joins TRBV21-1 and TRBJ2-1; the table's D call of TRBD1 was not tested on the DNA. TRBV21-1 is a known pseudogene. The CDR3 is 17 residues long. The CDR3 loop is CASSKEHGTGHYNEQFF. DNA of the CDR3: TGTGCCAGCAGCAAAGAACACGGGACAGGGCACTACAATGAGCAGTTCTTC.

This clone was counted once. The V and J genes are TRBV2 and TRBJ2-2; 8 nucleotides line up with TRBD2. V lost 5 bases and J lost 4; bases outside the gene matches: 6. In germline, CDR1 is SNHLY, CDR2 FYNNEI. CDR3 length: 15 amino acids. The CDR3 sequence is CASSPTSVSTGELFF. The CDR3 nucleotides are TGTGCCAGCAGTCCGACTAGCGTGAGCACCGGGGAGCTGTTTTTT.

The V call is TRBV9, the J call TRBJ2-7; D is perhaps TRBD2 (6 bases). From germline, CDR1 is SGDLS and CDR2 YYNGEE. This CDR3 has 15 amino acids. The V end was cut by 0 bases, the J end by 5 bases, with 15 bases between. The CDR3: CASSVVAAGRNEQYF. The CDR3 DNA reads TGTGCCAGCAGCGTAGTAGCGGCCGGGCGGAACGAGCAGTACTTC.

The chain has TRBV6-4 and TRBJ2-1; the match to TRBD2 covers 9 bases. Germline assignment: CDR1 MRHNA and CDR2 SNTAGT. This CDR3 contains 15 residues. J gave up 8 bases and V 0 bases, and 5 bases lay outside the gene matches. The CDR3 is CASSDSLGLADEQFF. The CDR3 DNA reads TGTGCCAGCAGTGACTCGTTGGGACTAGCAGATGAGCAGTTCTTC.

The chain carries TRBV28 and TRBJ2-5; D possibly corresponds to TRBD2 (6 bases). Germline CDR1 reads MDHEN; CDR2 reads SYDVKM. The CDR3 spans 15 residues. V was clipped by 4 bases and J by 5 bases, with 17 bases between them. The CDR3 is CASSSRDSPRETQYF. CDR3 DNA sequence: TGTGCCAGCAGTTCTCGGGACTCTCCACGGGAGACCCAGTACTTC.

The chain carries TRBV7-2 and TRBJ1-1, with D hard to call. The V end was cut by 2 bases, the J end by 3 bases, with 19 bases between. The CDR3 has 17 residues. Germline values: CDR1 SGHTA, CDR2 FQGNSA. The CDR3 nucleotides are TGTGCCAGCAGCTTACCCCTCCCCCACAACAGAGACACTGAAGCTTTCTTT. Residues: CASSLPLPHNRDTEAFF.

This clone was found a few times. J is TRBJ1-1 and V is TRBV4-3; D gene unclear. V dropped 4 bases and J dropped 4 bases, with 16 bases sitting between them. The CDR3 covers 15 residues. Germline CDR1 LGHNA, CDR2 YSLEER. CDR3 in DNA: TGCGCCAGCAGCCTTTCGCCAGCGGCTGGCACTGAAGCTTTCTTT. It encodes CASSLSPAAGTEAFF.

This chain links TRBV28 with TRBJ2-3; possibly TRBD1 for D (6 bases). The CDR3 spans 15 residues. With 5 bases removed from V and 0 bases from J, the gap between germline ends came to 12 bases. CDR1 and CDR2 from the germline V gene are MDHEN and SYDVKM. The CDR3 nucleotides read TGTGCCAGCAGTCATCGGACAGCAAGCACAGATACGCAGTATTTT. It yields the protein CASSHRTASTDTQYF.

The chain recombines TRBV10-1 with TRBJ2-4; weak D call: TRBD2 (5 bases). The V end lost 3 bases, the J end lost 1 base, and 10 bases lay between the germline ends. Germline CDR1 is WNHNN and CDR2 is SYGVQD (reference sequence). CDR3 length equals 15 residues. The CDR3 coding sequence is TGCGCCAGCAGTGATCATAGGGAGGCCAAAAACATTCAGTACTTC. Encoded protein: CASSDHREAKNIQYF.

V gene TRBV27 combines with J gene TRBJ2-5; D may be TRBD1 (6 bases). The CDR3 runs 13 residues. Germline V gene lookup returns CDR1 MNHEY and CDR2 SMNVEV (reference sequence). V lost 8 bases and J lost 0, with 10 bases in between. CDR3 coding DNA: TGTGCCAGCGTCAGGGGACACCAAGAGACCCAGTACTTC. The encoded protein is CASVRGHQETQYF.